These T cell receptor beta chains were read from a single sample in a study of T cell clonotyping in hematopoietic cell transplantation. Data came from immunoSEQ multiplex PCR; TCRdb stores just in-frame clones and leaves some out. The sample includes a few thousand clones, around 16% seen only once; the top ten take approximately 20%. The material was peripheral blood mononuclear cells, obtained 30 days after allogeneic stem cell transplant. The receptors originated from a male patient between 45 and 60 years old who had an allogeneic stem cell transplant from a related donor, so the T cells may come from the graft donor. Some clones in this sample may be carry-over from other donors' samples. Both conserved end residues are part of each CDR3. A D gene is named only where the DNA matches it firmly. Clone size is not always given. Where it is, it says once, few, many or a class for expanded clones.

CDR3aa: CASSPRDRENTEAFF
CDR3nt: TGCGCCAGCAGCCCGAGGGACAGGGAGAACACTGAGGCTTTCTTT
v_gene: TRBV4-1
abundance: few
d_gene: TRBD1
j_gene: TRBJ1-1

CDR3aa: CASSIERSGDQPQHF
CDR3nt: TGTGCCAGTAGTATAGAACGATCGGGTGATCAGCCCCAGCATTTT
v_gene: TRBV19
abundance: -
d_gene: -
j_gene: TRBJ1-5

CDR3aa: CASSSHTWTGVNSPLHF
CDR3nt: TGTGCCAGCAGCTCCCATACTTGGACAGGGGTGAATTCACCCCTCCACTTT
v_gene: TRBV7-9
abundance: few
d_gene: TRBD1
j_gene: TRBJ1-6

CDR3aa: CAWSVKGGNEKLFF
CDR3nt: TGTGCCTGGAGTGTTAAAGGGGGAAATGAAAAACTGTTTTTT
v_gene: TRBV30
abundance: -
d_gene: -
j_gene: TRBJ1-4

CDR3aa: CASRHTGMGVNYGYTF
CDR3nt: TGTGCCAGTAGGCATACAGGGATGGGGGTTAACTATGGCTACACCTTC
v_gene: TRBV19
abundance: few
d_gene: -
j_gene: TRBJ1-2

CDR3aa: CASSQQQGEGYEQYF
CDR3nt: TGCGCCAGCAGCCAACAGCAGGGGGAAGGCTACGAGCAGTACTTC
v_gene: TRBV4-3
abundance: -
d_gene: TRBD1
j_gene: TRBJ2-7

CDR3aa: CASSSTGTEAFF
CDR3nt: TGTGCCAGCAGCTCTACTGGCACTGAAGCTTTCTTT
v_gene: TRBV7-2
abundance: -
d_gene: -
j_gene: TRBJ1-1

CDR3aa: CACGQGTAEAFF
CDR3nt: TGTGCCTGCGGACAGGGGACCGCTGAAGCTTTCTTT
v_gene: TRBV30
abundance: -
d_gene: TRBD1
j_gene: TRBJ1-1

CDR3aa: CAWSAFQRAFF
CDR3nt: TGTGCCTGGAGTGCTTTTCAACGCGCTTTCTTT
v_gene: TRBV30
abundance: -
d_gene: -
j_gene: TRBJ1-1

CDR3aa: CASRYGVVLFF
CDR3nt: TGTGCCAGCAGATACGGGGTGGTACTGTTTTTT
v_gene: TRBV25-1
abundance: few
d_gene: -
j_gene: TRBJ1-4

CDR3aa: CASSSYNEQFF
CDR3nt: TGTGCCTCCAGCTCCTACAATGAGCAGTTCTTC
v_gene: TRBV30
abundance: -
d_gene: -
j_gene: TRBJ2-1

CDR3aa: CASSHRTGFNQPQHF
CDR3nt: TGCGCCAGCAGCCATCGGACAGGGTTCAATCAGCCCCAGCATTTT
v_gene: TRBV4-3
abundance: -
d_gene: TRBD1
j_gene: TRBJ1-5

CDR3aa: CAWSIRATNEKLFF
CDR3nt: TGTGCCTGGAGTATCAGAGCAACTAATGAAAAACTGTTTTTT
v_gene: TRBV30
abundance: -
d_gene: -
j_gene: TRBJ1-4

CDR3aa: CAWSVGRGSEAFF
CDR3nt: TGTGCCTGGAGTGTCGGGAGGGGCTCTGAAGCTTTCTTT
v_gene: TRBV30
abundance: -
d_gene: -
j_gene: TRBJ1-1

CDR3aa: CASSPIVGNTGELFF
CDR3nt: TGTGCCAGCAGCCCAATCGTGGGAAACACCGGGGAGCTGTTTTTT
v_gene: TRBV4-2
abundance: few
d_gene: -
j_gene: TRBJ2-2

CDR3aa: CASSEVGGAVNEQYF
CDR3nt: TGTGCCAGCAGTGAGGTGGGGGGGGCCGTCAACGAGCAGTACTTC
v_gene: TRBV6-1
abundance: few
d_gene: -
j_gene: TRBJ2-7

CDR3aa: CSVLQGITEAFF
CDR3nt: TGCAGCGTTCTCCAGGGGATTACTGAAGCTTTCTTT
v_gene: TRBV29-1
abundance: few
d_gene: -
j_gene: TRBJ1-1

CDR3aa: CASNGGVMTGELFF
CDR3nt: TGTGCCAGCAATGGGGGCGTAATGACTGGGGAGCTGTTTTTT
v_gene: TRBV7-9
abundance: -
d_gene: -
j_gene: TRBJ2-2

CDR3aa: CASSHMSGSEQYF
CDR3nt: TGCGCCAGCAGCCATATGTCAGGTAGTGAGCAGTACTTC
v_gene: TRBV4-1
abundance: few
d_gene: -
j_gene: TRBJ2-5

CDR3aa: CASSDSAGGPGELFF
CDR3nt: TGTGCCAGCAGTGACTCAGCGGGAGGGCCCGGGGAGCTGTTTTTT
v_gene: TRBV6-4
abundance: few
d_gene: TRBD2
j_gene: TRBJ2-2

CDR3aa: CASSQQTLQPQHF
CDR3nt: TGCGCCAGCAGCCAACAAACCCTTCAGCCCCAGCATTTT
v_gene: TRBV4-1
abundance: -
d_gene: -
j_gene: TRBJ1-5

CDR3aa: CAWSTGGSYNSPLHF
CDR3nt: TGTGCCTGGAGTACCGGGGGATCTTATAATTCACCCCTCCACTTT
v_gene: TRBV30
abundance: -
d_gene: -
j_gene: TRBJ1-6

CDR3aa: CASSLRAGRNTEAFF
CDR3nt: TGTGCCAGCAGCTTAAGGGCAGGGAGGAACACTGAAGCTTTCTTT
v_gene: TRBV11-1
abundance: -
d_gene: -
j_gene: TRBJ1-1

CDR3aa: CASMGEETQYF
CDR3nt: TGTGCCAGCATGGGGGAAGAGACCCAGTACTTC
v_gene: TRBV2
abundance: -
d_gene: -
j_gene: TRBJ2-5

CDR3aa: CASSESGTGLLTGELFF
CDR3nt: TGTGCCAGCAGTGAATCGGGGACAGGGTTGCTCACCGGGGAGCTGTTTTTT
v_gene: TRBV25-1
abundance: few
d_gene: TRBD1
j_gene: TRBJ2-2

CDR3aa: CASSWSQETQYF
CDR3nt: TGTGCCAGCAGTTGGAGTCAAGAGACCCAGTACTTC
v_gene: TRBV25-1
abundance: -
d_gene: -
j_gene: TRBJ2-5

CDR3aa: CAISGDFGNYEQYF
CDR3nt: TGTGCCATCAGTGGGGACTTCGGCAACTACGAGCAGTACTTC
v_gene: TRBV10-3
abundance: few
d_gene: -
j_gene: TRBJ2-7

CDR3aa: CAWSPRVWETQYF
CDR3nt: TGTGCCTGGAGTCCTAGGGTGTGGGAGACCCAGTACTTC
v_gene: TRBV30
abundance: few
d_gene: -
j_gene: TRBJ2-5

CDR3aa: CASSYSTGQAFF
CDR3nt: TGTGCCAGCAGTTACTCGACGGGCCAAGCTTTCTTT
v_gene: TRBV6-5
abundance: few
d_gene: -
j_gene: TRBJ1-1

CDR3aa: CAWQGVSGNTIYF
CDR3nt: TGTGCCTGGCAGGGGGTCTCTGGAAACACCATATATTTT
v_gene: TRBV30
abundance: -
d_gene: TRBD1
j_gene: TRBJ1-3

CDR3aa: CSVEVKSADEQYF
CDR3nt: TGCAGCGTTGAGGTGAAATCCGCAGACGAGCAGTACTTC
v_gene: TRBV29-1
abundance: -
d_gene: -
j_gene: TRBJ2-7

CDR3aa: CASNLRVSNQPQHF
CDR3nt: TGTGCCAGCAACCTCAGGGTAAGCAATCAGCCCCAGCATTTT
v_gene: TRBV28
abundance: large
d_gene: -
j_gene: TRBJ1-5

CDR3aa: CAWSYERGALNTGELFF
CDR3nt: TGTGCCTGGAGTTACGAGCGGGGAGCCCTAAACACCGGGGAGCTGTTTTTT
v_gene: TRBV30
abundance: -
d_gene: TRBD2
j_gene: TRBJ2-2

CDR3aa: CASSSGQPNTEAFF
CDR3nt: TGCGCCAGCAGCTCGGGACAGCCTAACACTGAAGCTTTCTTT
v_gene: TRBV5-1
abundance: few
d_gene: TRBD1
j_gene: TRBJ1-1